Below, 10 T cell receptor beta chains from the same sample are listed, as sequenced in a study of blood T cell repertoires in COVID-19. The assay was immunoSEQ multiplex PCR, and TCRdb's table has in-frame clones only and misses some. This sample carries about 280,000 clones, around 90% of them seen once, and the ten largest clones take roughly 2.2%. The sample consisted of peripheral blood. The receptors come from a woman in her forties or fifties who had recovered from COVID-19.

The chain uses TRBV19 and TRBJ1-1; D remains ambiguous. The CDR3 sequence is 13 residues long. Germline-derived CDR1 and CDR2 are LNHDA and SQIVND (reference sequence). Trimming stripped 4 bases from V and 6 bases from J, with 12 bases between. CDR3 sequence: CASSTRTRAEAFF. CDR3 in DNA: TGTGCCAGTAGTACCCGGACGAGGGCTGAAGCTTTCTTT.

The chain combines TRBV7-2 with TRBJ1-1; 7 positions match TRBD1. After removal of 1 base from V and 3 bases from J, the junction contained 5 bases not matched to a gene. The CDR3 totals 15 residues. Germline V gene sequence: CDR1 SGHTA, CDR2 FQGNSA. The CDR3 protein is CASSLVSTGYTEAFF. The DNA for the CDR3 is TGTGCCAGCAGCTTAGTCTCGACAGGGTACACTGAAGCTTTCTTT.

The CDR3 loop reads CASSLTGENEKLFF. CDR3 bases: TGCGCCAGCAGCTTGACAGGGGAGAATGAAAAACTGTTTTTT. This chain links TRBV5-1 with TRBJ1-4, with TRBD1 matching 7 bases. Germline values: CDR1 SGHRS, CDR2 YFSETQ. This CDR3 has 14 amino acids. J lost 5 bases, V lost 1 base, and 2 bases had no gene match. Based on the CDR3 plus reference TRBV5-1 and TRBJ1-4, the full variable domain is KAGVTQTPRYLIKTRGQQVTLSCSPISGHRSVSWYQQTPGQGLQFLFEYFSETQRNKGNFPGRFSGRQFSNSRSEMNVSTLELGDSALYLCASSLTGENEKLFFGSGTQLSVL.

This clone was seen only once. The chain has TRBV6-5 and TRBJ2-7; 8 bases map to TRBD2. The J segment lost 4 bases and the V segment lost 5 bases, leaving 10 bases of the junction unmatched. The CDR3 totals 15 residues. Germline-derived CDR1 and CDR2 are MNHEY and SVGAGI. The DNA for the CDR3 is TGTGCCAGCAGTCGCCCCCCCGGGAGGGAGTACGAGCAGTACTTC. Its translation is CASSRPPGREYEQYF.

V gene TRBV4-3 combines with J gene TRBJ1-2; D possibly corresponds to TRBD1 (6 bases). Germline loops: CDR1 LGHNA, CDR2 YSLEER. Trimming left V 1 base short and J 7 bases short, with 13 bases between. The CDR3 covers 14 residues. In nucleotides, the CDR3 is TGCGCCAGCAGCCAAGTCGGGGGGCAGGGTGGCTACACCTTC. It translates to CASSQVGGQGGYTF.

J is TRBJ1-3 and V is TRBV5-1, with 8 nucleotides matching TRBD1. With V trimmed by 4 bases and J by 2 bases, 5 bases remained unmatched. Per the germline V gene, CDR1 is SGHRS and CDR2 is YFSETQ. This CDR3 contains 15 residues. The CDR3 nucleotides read TGCGCCAGCAGCGTAGGACAGGGAACTGGAAACACCATATATTTT. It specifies CASSVGQGTGNTIYF.

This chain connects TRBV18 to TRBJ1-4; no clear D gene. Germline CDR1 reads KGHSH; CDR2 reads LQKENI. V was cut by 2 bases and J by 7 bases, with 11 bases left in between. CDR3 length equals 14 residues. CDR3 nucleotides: TGTGCCAGCTCACCAGGGAGAGTGGGTGAAAAACTGTTTTTT. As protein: CASSPGRVGEKLFF. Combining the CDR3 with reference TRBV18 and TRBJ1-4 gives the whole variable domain NAGVMQNPRHLVRRRGQEARLRCSPMKGHSHVYWYRQLPEEGLKFMVYLQKENIIDESGMPKERFSAEFPKEGPSILRIQQVVRGDSAAYFCASSPGRVGEKLFFGSGTQLSVL.

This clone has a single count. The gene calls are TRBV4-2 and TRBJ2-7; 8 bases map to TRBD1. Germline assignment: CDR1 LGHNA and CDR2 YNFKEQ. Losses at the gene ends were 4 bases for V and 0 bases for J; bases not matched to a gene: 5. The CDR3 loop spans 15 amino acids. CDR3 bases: TGTGCCAGCAGCCCGGGGACAGGCTACTCCTACGAGCAGTACTTC. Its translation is CASSPGTGYSYEQYF.

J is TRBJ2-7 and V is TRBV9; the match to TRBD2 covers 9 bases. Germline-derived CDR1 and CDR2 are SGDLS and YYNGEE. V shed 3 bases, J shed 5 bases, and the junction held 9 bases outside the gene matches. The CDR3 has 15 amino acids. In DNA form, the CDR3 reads TGTGCCAGCAGCGAGGGGACTAGCAAGGCGGACGAGCAGTACTTC. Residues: CASSEGTSKADEQYF.

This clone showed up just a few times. The CDR3 DNA reads TGTGCCAGCAGTGACAGGCGCAGCACAGATACGCAGTATTTT. It yields the protein CASSDRRSTDTQYF. The V and J genes are TRBV27 and TRBJ2-3, with D perhaps TRBD1 (6 bases). The CDR3 extends over 14 amino acids. The germline V and J ends were trimmed by 5 bases and 0 bases, with 9 bases remaining between them. Germline CDR1 reads MNHEY; CDR2 reads SMNVEV (reference sequence).